These 15 T cell receptor beta chains were all obtained from the same sample, sequenced in a study of somatic mutations in cytotoxic T cells in rheumatoid arthritis. Sequencing used immunoSEQ multiplex PCR; TCRdb keeps in-frame clones, though not all of them. This table has some 20,000 clones, around 83% appearing once. Sample: CD8+ T cells sorted from blood. These receptors came from a woman between 50 and 59 years old in good health.

V is TRBV4-3 and J is TRBJ1-1; D unresolved. Trimming shortened V by 5 bases and J by 1 base, and 8 bases separated the two germline ends. CDR1 and CDR2 (germline): LGHNA, YSLEER. The CDR3 covers 13 residues. The CDR3 DNA reads as TGCGCCAGCAGCTTTGGAAGGAACACTGAAGCTTTCTTT. Translating gives CASSFGRNTEAFF.

V gene TRBV4-3 combines with J gene TRBJ1-2; no definite D call. This CDR3 has 15 residues. Trimming removed 1 base at V and 6 bases at J, with 15 bases between. Germline V gene sequence: CDR1 LGHNA, CDR2 YSLEER. The CDR3 loop is CASSQAPFGLDGYTF. The DNA for the CDR3 is TGCGCCAGCAGCCAAGCTCCATTTGGTCTGGATGGCTACACCTTC.

The CDR3 coding sequence is TGTGCCAGCAGCCCCGGGGGAGAGCAGTTCTTC. This sequence encodes CASSPGGEQFF. The rearrangement uses TRBV7-9 and TRBJ2-1; weak D call: TRBD2 (6 bases). Trimming stripped 5 bases from V and 10 bases from J, with 9 bases between. Germline V gene lookup returns CDR1 SEHNR and CDR2 FQNEAQ (reference sequence). The CDR3 consists of 11 residues.

This rearrangement joins TRBV5-1 to TRBJ2-5; TRBD2 might be the D (5 bases). Germline values: CDR1 SGHRS, CDR2 YFSETQ. V was cut by 0 bases and J by 2 bases, with 14 bases left in between. The CDR3 extends over 16 amino acids. The CDR3 spells CASSLDAGSTQETQYF. CDR3 coding DNA: TGCGCCAGCAGCTTGGATGCGGGCTCAACGCAAGAGACCCAGTACTTC.

This chain connects TRBV18 to TRBJ2-5; unclear D gene. Germline lookup yields CDR1 KGHSH and CDR2 LQKENI. The CDR3 totals 17 residues. V was clipped by 2 bases and J by 1 base, with 17 bases between them. The CDR3 here is CASSPVSLEVSQETQYF. CDR3 coding DNA: TGTGCCAGCTCACCAGTCTCTTTGGAAGTTTCCCAAGAGACCCAGTACTTC.

The rearrangement joins TRBV18 to TRBJ2-3, with D uncertain. V was cut by 0 bases and J by 6 bases, with 16 bases left in between. Germline CDR1 is KGHSH and CDR2 is LQKENI. The CDR3 contains 16 residues. CDR3 protein: CASSPPVLSLGDTQYF. CDR3 DNA sequence: TGTGCCAGCTCACCACCGGTCCTCTCCTTAGGGGATACGCAGTATTTT.

The chain is built from TRBV5-5 and TRBJ1-1; no clear D. CDR1 and CDR2 (germline): SGHKS, YYEKEE (reference sequence). This CDR3 comprises 13 residues. V dropped 6 bases and J dropped 1 base, with 10 bases sitting between them. For the CDR3, the DNA is TGTGCCAGCACCCAAGTCCCGAACACTGAAGCTTTCTTT. Its translation: CASTQVPNTEAFF.

V and J are TRBV19 and TRBJ1-2; D not certain. The V end lost 2 bases, the J end lost 2 bases, and 6 bases lay between the germline ends. The germline gives CDR1 LNHDA, CDR2 SQIVND (reference sequence). The CDR3 sequence is 13 residues long. The CDR3 coding sequence is TGTGCCAGTAGTATAATAGGAAACTATGGCTACACCTTC. Its translation: CASSIIGNYGYTF.

The chain couples TRBV27 to TRBJ1-3; D is ambiguous. The V gene's germline CDR1 is MNHEY and CDR2 SMNVEV (reference sequence). The V gene lost 6 bases and the J gene lost 0 bases, with 6 bases spanning the gap. The CDR3 loop spans 13 amino acids. CDR3 amino acids: CASRDGSGNTIYF. CDR3 nucleotide sequence: TGTGCCAGCAGGGACGGCTCTGGAAACACCATATATTTT.

This clone was seen a handful of times. The gene calls are TRBV7-2 and TRBJ2-7; D is perhaps TRBD1 (5 bases). The CDR3 length is 15 residues. CDR1 is SGHTA and CDR2 is FQGNSA in the germline V gene. V was shortened by 3 bases and J by 0 bases, with 12 bases between the two germline ends. The chain's CDR3 is CASSFRGRSSYEQYV. The CDR3 DNA is TGTGCCAGCAGCTTTAGGGGAAGGAGCTCCTACGAGCAGTACGTC.

On this clone: At one of its ends the junction is not consistent with the germline gene, which may arise from a read error. The chain links TRBV2 to TRBJ1-5; 10 bases agree with TRBD1. The CDR3 is 15 residues long. Germline-derived CDR1 and CDR2 are SNHLY and FYNNEI. The CDR3 spells CASSGTGDTNQSQHF. Written as DNA, the CDR3 is TGTGCCAGCAGCGGGACAGGGGATACCAATCAGTCCCAGCATTTT.

The CDR3 DNA reads TGTGCCAGCAGTGACGGCGGGTCCTACGAGCAGTACGTC. It translates to CASSDGGSYEQYV. V is TRBV6-1 and J is TRBJ2-7; D might be TRBD2 (5 bases). Trimming stripped 3 bases from V and 1 base from J, with 7 bases between. Germline CDR1 reads MNHNS; CDR2 reads SASEGT. The CDR3 extends over 13 amino acids.

The table lists this clone with a few counts. The V gene is TRBV10-2, the J gene TRBJ2-7; D remains unclear. This CDR3 contains 13 residues. V gave up 0 bases and J gave up 7 bases, with 10 bases separating them. Germline CDR1 is WSHSY and CDR2 is SAAADI. In DNA form, the CDR3 reads TGCGCCAGCAGTGAGTCTCGCGCGTCAGAGCAGTACGTC. This encodes CASSESRASEQYV.

This clone was seen only a few times. V and J are TRBV9 and TRBJ2-7; 9 nucleotides match TRBD2. The J segment lost 1 base and the V segment lost 4 bases, leaving 3 bases of the junction unmatched. Germline assignment: CDR1 SGDLS and CDR2 YYNGEE. The CDR3 covers 14 residues. Here the CDR3 DNA reads TGTGCCAGCAGCCCTAGCGGGGTTTCCTACGAGCAGTACTTC. This sequence encodes CASSPSGVSYEQYF.

The chain combines TRBV7-9 with TRBJ2-7; a weak D match, TRBD2 (5 bases). This CDR3 has 16 residues. V lost 8 bases and J lost 4, with 24 bases in between. In germline, CDR1 is SEHNR, CDR2 FQNEAQ (reference sequence). CDR3 protein: CASLSTVTGYPYEQYF. For the CDR3, the DNA is TGTGCCAGCTTATCGACCGTGACGGGATACCCTTACGAGCAGTACTTC.